The entry that follows covers one T cell receptor beta chain sequence. Some clones are missing from TCRdb's copy, which holds only in-frame ones; the method was immunoSEQ multiplex PCR. The sample carries more than 45,000 clones, around 92% recorded once. The CDR3 is 13 residues long. Trimming removed 3 bases from V and 2 bases from J; junction bases left unmatched: 1. Germline assignment: CDR1 SNHLY and CDR2 FYNNEI. The data belong to a study of T cell changes during pregnancy in multiple sclerosis. The rearrangement uses TRBV2 and TRBJ2-7; 7 nucleotides line up with TRBD1. The source is a female donor in good health, enrolled as a control in a pregnancy study. This specimen consisted of CD4+ T cells from peripheral blood mononuclear cells, obtained in the second trimester of pregnancy. The CDR3 spells CASSEGQPYEQYF. CDR3 nucleotides: TGTGCCAGCAGTGAGGGACAGCCCTACGAGCAGTACTTC.